This T cell receptor (beta chain) was observed in a study of CD8 T cells in ankylosing spondylitis. The study, taken as a whole, reports: For ankylosing spondylitis blood, a TCR beta motif of about eight highly homologous variants appeared characteristic.

This clonotype was seen a handful of times. Its antigen is as yet unknown. TCRdb re-analysed the 5' RACE reads in MiXCR, keeping a single row per CDR3 protein. The sample consists of fewer than 400,000 distinct CDR3 sequences, around 20% of them appearing once. The sequence was obtained from a male donor with ankylosing spondylitis. The sequenced sample consisted of blood, either unsorted or a sorted T cell fraction (not recorded which).

CDR3 coding DNA: TGTGCCAGCAGCCACGCGTCTACCGGGGAGCTGTTTTTT. Translated: CASSHASTGELFF. The genes are TRBV3-1 and TRBJ2-2, with D uncertain. V lost 3 bases, J lost 5 bases, and 7 bases lay in between. The germline V gene encodes CDR1 LGHDT and CDR2 YNNKEL (reference sequence). This CDR3 contains 13 residues.